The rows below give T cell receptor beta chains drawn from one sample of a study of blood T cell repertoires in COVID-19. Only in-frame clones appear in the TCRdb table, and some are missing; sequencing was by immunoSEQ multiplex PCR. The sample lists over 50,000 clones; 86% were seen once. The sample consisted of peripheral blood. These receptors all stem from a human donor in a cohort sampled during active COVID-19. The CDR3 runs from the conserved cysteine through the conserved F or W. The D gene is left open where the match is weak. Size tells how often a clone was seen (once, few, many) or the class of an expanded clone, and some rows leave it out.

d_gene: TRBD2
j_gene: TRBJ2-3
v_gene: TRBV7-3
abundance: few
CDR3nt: TGTGCCAGCAGCTTACAACCGGGAGGATCAGATACGCAGTATTTT
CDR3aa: CASSLQPGGSDTQYF

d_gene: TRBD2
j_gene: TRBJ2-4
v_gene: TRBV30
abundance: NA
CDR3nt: TGTGCCTGGAGTAGGACTAGCGGGAAAAACATTCAGTACTTC
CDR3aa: CAWSRTSGKNIQYF

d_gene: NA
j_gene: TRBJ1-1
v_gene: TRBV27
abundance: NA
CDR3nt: TGTGCCAGCAGACTCTTTGGGCTAGGGGACACTGAAGCTTTCTTT
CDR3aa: CASRLFGLGDTEAFF

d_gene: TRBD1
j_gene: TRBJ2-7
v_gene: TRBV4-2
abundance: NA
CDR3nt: TGTGCCAGCAGCCAAGGAGGGACAGTTGGGAACGAGCAGTACTTC
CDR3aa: CASSQGGTVGNEQYF

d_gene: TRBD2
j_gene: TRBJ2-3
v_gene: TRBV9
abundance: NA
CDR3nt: TGTGCCAGCAGCCCTGGGCTGCTAGCGGTGAATACGCAGTATTTT
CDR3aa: CASSPGLLAVNTQYF

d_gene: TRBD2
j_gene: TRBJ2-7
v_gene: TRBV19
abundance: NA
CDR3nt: TGTGCCAGTAGTTCCACTAGCGGGAGCTCCTACGAGCAGTACTTC
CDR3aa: CASSSTSGSSYEQYF

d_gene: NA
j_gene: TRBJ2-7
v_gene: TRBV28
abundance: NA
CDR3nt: TGTGCCAGCAGTTTCAGGCACTCCTACGAGCAGTACTTC
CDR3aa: CASSFRHSYEQYF

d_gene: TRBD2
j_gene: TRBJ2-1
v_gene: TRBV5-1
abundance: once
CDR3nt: TGCGCCAGCAGTTCTAGCGGGAGTGCGTCCTACAATGAGCAGTTCTTC
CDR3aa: CASSSSGSASYNEQFF

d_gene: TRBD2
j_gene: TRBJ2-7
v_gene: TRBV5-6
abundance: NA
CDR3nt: TGTGCCAGCGAAAGTTTAGAAGGCGGGACTATCCACGAGCAGTACTTC
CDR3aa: CASESLEGGTIHEQYF

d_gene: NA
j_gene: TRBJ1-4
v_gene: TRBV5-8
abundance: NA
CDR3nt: TGTGCCAGCCCCCCCCATAATGAAAAACTGTTTTTT
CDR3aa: CASPPHNEKLFF

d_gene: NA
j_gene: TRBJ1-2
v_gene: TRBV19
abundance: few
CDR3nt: TGTGCCAGTAGTATATCTCTCAGGGGCGTGGATGGCTACACCTTC
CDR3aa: CASSISLRGVDGYTF

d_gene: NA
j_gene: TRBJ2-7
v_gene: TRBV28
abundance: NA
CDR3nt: TGTGCCAGCAGTTCCCGGGTGTACGAGCAGTACTTC
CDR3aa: CASSSRVYEQYF

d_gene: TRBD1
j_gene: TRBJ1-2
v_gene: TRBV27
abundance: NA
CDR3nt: TGTGCCAGCAGCCCTTCCGGGACAGGGCGCGGCTACACCTTC
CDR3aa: CASSPSGTGRGYTF

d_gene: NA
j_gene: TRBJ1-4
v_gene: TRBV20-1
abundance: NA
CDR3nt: TGCAGTGCTAGGGCATTTGAAAAACTGTTTTTT
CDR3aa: CSARAFEKLFF

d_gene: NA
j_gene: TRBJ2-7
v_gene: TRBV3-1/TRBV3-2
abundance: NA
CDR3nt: TGTGCCAGCAGCCAAGAGGGGCCATACGAGCAGTACTTC
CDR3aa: CASSQEGPYEQYF

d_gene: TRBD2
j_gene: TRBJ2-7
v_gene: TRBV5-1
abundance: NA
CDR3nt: TGCGCCAGCAGCCTCTTCGACAGGCAACTAGCGGGAGGGTCCTACGAGCAGTACTTC
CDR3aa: CASSLFDRQLAGGSYEQYF

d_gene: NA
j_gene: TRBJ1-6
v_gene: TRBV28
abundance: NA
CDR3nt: TGTGCCAGCAGTTCTTTCTCCACAGGCGATGTTTCACCCCTCCACTTT
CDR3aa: CASSSFSTGDVSPLHF

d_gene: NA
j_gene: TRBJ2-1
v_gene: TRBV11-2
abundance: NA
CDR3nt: TGTGCCAGCAGACGGGGGGCGGAGGAGCAGTTCTTC
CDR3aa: CASRRGAEEQFF

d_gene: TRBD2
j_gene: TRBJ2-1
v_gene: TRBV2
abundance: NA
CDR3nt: TGTGCCAGCACTCCATTATGGGTGCAGACTAGCGGGTCTCCGGGGAAGTTCTTC
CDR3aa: CASTPLWVQTSGSPGKFF

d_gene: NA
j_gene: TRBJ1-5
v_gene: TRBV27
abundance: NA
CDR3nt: TGTGCCAGCAGCCGCGGCGGTGGCAATCAGCCCCAGCATTTT
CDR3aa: CASSRGGGNQPQHF

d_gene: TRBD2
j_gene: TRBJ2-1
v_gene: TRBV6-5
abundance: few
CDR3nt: TGTGCCAGCGGTCGAAAGGCGGGAGTTTACAATGAGCAGTTCTTC
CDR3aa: CASGRKAGVYNEQFF

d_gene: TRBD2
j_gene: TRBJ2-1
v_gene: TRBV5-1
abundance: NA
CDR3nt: TGCGCCAGTAGCGGGAGTCAACCCTACAATGAGCAGTTCTTC
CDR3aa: CASSGSQPYNEQFF

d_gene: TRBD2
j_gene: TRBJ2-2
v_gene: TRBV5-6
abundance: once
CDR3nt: TGTGCCAGCAGCTACGCTATAAGCGGGACGAACACCGGGGAGCTGTTTTTT
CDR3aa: CASSYAISGTNTGELFF

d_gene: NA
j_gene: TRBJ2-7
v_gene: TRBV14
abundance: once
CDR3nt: TGTGCCAGCAGCCAAGCTGCAGGGGTCTACGAGCAGTACTTC
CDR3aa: CASSQAAGVYEQYF

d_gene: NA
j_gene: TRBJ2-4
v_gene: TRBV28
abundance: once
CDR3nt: TGTGCCAGCAGTTTATGGTCCGGGACTTCCAAAAACATTCAGTACTTC
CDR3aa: CASSLWSGTSKNIQYF

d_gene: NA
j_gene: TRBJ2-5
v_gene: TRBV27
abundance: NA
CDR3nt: TGTGCCAGCAGTTTAATAGGGGCAGGTGAGACCCAGTACTTC
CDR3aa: CASSLIGAGETQYF

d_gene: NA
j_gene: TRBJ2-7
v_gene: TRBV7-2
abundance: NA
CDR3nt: TGTGCCAGCACCACGACGGGTCGCTCCTACGAGCAGTACTTC
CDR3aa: CASTTTGRSYEQYF

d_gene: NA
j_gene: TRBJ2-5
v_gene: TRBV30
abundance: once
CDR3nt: TGTGCCTGGAGAGGGCCGGGGGAGCCCTCCGCCGAGACCCAGTACTTC
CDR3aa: CAWRGPGEPSAETQYF

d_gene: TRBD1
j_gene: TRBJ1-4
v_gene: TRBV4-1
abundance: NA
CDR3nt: TGCGCCAGCAGCCGGGGACAGGGGGCCACGGGCGAAAAACTGTTTTTT
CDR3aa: CASSRGQGATGEKLFF

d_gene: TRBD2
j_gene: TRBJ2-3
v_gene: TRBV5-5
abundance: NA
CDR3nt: TGTGCCAGCAGCTTGGATTGGTCTAGCGGGTCTAGGTACACGCAGTATTTT
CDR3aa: CASSLDWSSGSRYTQYF

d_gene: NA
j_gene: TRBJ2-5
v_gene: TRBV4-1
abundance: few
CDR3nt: TGCGCCAGCAGCCAAGGACCGGACACACAAGAGACCCAGTACTTC
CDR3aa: CASSQGPDTQETQYF

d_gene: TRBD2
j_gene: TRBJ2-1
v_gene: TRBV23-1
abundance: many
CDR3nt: TGCGCCCGCAGTCAATCGCGGGGGGGGGAGCCCTACAATGAGCAGTTCTTC
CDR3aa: CARSQSRGGEPYNEQFF

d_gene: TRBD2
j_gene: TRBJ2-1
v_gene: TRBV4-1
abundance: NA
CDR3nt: TGCGCCAGCAGCCAAGGCCTGACTAGCGGGGGATACAATGAGCAGTTCTTC
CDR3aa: CASSQGLTSGGYNEQFF

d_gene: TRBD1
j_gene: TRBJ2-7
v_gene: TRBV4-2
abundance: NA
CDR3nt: TGTGCCAGCAGCCAAGGACAGGGAAGCTCCTACGAGCAGTACTTC
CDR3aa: CASSQGQGSSYEQYF

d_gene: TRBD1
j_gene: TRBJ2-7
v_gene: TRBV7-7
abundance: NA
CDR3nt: TGTGCCAGCAGCACCCGACAGGGAACCTACGAGCAGTACTTC
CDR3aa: CASSTRQGTYEQYF